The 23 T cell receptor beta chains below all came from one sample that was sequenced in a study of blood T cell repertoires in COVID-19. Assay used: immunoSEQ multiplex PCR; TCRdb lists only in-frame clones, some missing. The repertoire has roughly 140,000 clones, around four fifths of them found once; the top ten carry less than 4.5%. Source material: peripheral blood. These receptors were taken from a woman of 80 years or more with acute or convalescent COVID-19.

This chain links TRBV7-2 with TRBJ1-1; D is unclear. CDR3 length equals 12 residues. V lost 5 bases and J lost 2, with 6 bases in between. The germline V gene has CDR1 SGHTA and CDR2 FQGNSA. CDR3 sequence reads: CASSTYNTEAFF. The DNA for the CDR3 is TGTGCCAGCAGCACCTATAACACTGAAGCTTTCTTT.

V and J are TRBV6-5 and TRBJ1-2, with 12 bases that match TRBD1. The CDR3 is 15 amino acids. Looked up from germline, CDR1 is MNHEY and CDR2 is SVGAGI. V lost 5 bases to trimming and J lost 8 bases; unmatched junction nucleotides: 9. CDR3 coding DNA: TGTGCCAGCAGTACCGCCGGGACAGGGGGCGCGGGCTACACCTTC. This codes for CASSTAGTGGAGYTF.

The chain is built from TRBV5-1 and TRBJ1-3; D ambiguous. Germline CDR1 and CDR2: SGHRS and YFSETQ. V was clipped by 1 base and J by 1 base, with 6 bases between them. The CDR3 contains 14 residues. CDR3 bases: TGCGCCAGCAGCTTGTCTCTATCTGGAAACACCATATATTTT. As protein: CASSLSLSGNTIYF.

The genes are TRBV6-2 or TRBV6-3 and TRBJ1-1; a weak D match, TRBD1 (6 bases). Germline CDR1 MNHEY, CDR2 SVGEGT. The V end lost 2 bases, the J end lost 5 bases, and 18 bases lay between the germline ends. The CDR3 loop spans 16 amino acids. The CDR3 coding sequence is TGTGCCAGCAGTTACGCGCAGGGGCGGGGGGCGACTGAAGCTTTCTTT. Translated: CASSYAQGRGATEAFF.

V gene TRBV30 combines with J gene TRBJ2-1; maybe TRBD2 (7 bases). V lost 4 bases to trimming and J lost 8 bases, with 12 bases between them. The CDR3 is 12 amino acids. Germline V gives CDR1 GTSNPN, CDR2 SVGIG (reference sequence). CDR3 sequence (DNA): TGTGCCTGGAAGGGGGGGTTGGATGAGCAGTTCTTC. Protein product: CAWKGGLDEQFF.

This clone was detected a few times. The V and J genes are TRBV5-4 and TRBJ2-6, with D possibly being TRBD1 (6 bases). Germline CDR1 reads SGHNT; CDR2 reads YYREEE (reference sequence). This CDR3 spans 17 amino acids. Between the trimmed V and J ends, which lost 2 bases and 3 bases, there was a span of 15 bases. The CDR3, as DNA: TGTGCCAGCAGCTTTGGGGGCGCCTCGTTTGGGGCCAACGTCCTGACTTTC. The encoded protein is CASSFGGASFGANVLTF.

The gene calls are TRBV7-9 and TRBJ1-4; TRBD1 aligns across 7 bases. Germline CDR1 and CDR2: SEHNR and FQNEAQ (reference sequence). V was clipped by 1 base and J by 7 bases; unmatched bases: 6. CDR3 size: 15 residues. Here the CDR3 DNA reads TGTGCCAGCAGCTTAGTGGGACAGAACGGTGAAAAACTGTTTTTT. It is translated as CASSLVGQNGEKLFF.

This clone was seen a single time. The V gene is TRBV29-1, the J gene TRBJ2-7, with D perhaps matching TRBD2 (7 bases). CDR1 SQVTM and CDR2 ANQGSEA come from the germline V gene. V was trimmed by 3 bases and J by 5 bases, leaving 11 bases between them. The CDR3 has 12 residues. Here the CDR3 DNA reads TGCAGCGTTGACGGGGGGCTGGACGAGCAGTACTTC. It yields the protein CSVDGGLDEQYF.

The CDR3 spells CASSRGQGSNQPQHF. The CDR3 DNA reads as TGTGCCAGCAGCCGGGGACAGGGGAGCAATCAGCCCCAGCATTTT. The chain has TRBV11-1 and TRBJ1-5, with 10 bases that match TRBD1. The CDR3 is 15 residues long. Looked up from germline, CDR1 is SGHAT and CDR2 is FQDESV (reference sequence). V lost 5 bases to trimming and J lost 1 base; unmatched junction nucleotides: 2.

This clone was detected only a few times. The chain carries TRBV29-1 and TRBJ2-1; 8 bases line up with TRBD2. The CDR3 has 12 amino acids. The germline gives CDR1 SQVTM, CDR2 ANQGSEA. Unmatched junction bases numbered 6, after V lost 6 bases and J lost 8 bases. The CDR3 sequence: CSVRGLDHEQFF. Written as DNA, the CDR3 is TGCAGCGTCCGGGGACTAGACCATGAGCAGTTCTTC.

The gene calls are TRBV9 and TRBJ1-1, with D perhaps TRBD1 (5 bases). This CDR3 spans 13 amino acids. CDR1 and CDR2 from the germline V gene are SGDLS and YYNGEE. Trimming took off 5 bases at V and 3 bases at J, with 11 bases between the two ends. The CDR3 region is CASSQQGDTEAFF. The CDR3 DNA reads TGTGCCAGCAGTCAACAAGGGGACACTGAAGCTTTCTTT. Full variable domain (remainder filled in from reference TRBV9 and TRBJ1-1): DSGVTQTPKHLITATGQRVTLRCSPRSGDLSVYWYQQSLDQGLQFLIQYYNGEERAKGNILERFSAQQFPDLHSELNLSSLELGDSALYFCASSQQGDTEAFFGQGTRLTVV.

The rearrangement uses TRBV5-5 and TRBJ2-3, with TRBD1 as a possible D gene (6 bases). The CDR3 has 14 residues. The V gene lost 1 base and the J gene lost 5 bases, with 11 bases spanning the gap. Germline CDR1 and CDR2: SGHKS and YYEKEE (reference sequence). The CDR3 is CASSLTGQGDTQYF. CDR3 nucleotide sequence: TGTGCCAGCAGCTTGACAGGGCAGGGAGATACGCAGTATTTT.

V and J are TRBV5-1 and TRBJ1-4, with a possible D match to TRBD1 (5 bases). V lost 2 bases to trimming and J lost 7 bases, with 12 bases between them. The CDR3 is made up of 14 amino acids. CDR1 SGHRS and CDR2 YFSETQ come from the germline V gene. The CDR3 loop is CASSFRGAAEKLFF. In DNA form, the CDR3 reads TGCGCCAGCAGCTTCCGCGGGGCAGCTGAAAAACTGTTTTTT.

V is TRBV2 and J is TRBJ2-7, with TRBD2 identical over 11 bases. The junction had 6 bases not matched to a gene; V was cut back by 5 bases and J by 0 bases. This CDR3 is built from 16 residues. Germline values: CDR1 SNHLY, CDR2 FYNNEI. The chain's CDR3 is CASSPGLAVLSYEQYF. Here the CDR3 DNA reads TGTGCCAGCAGTCCGGGACTAGCGGTTCTCTCCTACGAGCAGTACTTC.

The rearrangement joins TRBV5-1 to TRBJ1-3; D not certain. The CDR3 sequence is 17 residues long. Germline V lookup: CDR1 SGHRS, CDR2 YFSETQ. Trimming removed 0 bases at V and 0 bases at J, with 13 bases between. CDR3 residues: CASSLVLRGSSGNTIYF. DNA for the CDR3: TGCGCCAGCAGCTTGGTTCTACGTGGGAGCTCTGGAAACACCATATATTTT. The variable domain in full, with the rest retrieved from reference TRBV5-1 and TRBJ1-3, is KAGVTQTPRYLIKTRGQQVTLSCSPISGHRSVSWYQQTPGQGLQFLFEYFSETQRNKGNFPGRFSGRQFSNSRSEMNVSTLELGDSALYLCASSLVLRGSSGNTIYFGEGSWLTVV.

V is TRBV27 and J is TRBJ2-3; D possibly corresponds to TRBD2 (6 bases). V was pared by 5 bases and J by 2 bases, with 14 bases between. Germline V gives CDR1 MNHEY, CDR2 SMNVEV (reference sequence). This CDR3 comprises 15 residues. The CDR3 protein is CASSRPGLTTDTQYF. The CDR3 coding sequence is TGTGCCAGCAGTAGACCGGGACTCACCACAGATACGCAGTATTTT.

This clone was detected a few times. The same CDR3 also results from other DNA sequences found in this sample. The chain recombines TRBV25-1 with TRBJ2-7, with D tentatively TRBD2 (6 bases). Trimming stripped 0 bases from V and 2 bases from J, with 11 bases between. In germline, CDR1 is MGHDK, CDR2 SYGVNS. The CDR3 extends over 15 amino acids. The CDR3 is CASSEYGTGAYEQYF. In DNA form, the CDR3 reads TGTGCCAGCAGTGAATACGGTACGGGGGCCTACGAGCAGTACTTC.

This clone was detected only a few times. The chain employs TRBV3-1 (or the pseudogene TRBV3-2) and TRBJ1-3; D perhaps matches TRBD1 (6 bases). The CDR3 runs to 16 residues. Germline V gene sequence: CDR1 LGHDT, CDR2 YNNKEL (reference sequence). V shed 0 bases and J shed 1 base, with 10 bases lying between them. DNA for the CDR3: TGTGCCAGCAGCCAAGATTCAGGGGCATCTGGAAACACCATATATTTT. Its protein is CASSQDSGASGNTIYF.

CDR3 bases: TGTGCCAGCAGCCCCCCAGCGGCCGGGGAGCTGTTTTTT. Its translation: CASSPPAAGELFF. The rearrangement uses TRBV7-9 and TRBJ2-2; perhaps TRBD2 as D (5 bases). Trimming took 5 bases from V and 6 from J, leaving 10 bases between them. CDR1 and CDR2 from the germline V gene are SEHNR and FQNEAQ (reference sequence). The CDR3 is made up of 13 amino acids.

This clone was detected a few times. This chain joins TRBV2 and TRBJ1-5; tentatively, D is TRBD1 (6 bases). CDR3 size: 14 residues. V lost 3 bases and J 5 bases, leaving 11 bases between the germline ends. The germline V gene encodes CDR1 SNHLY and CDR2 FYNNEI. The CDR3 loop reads CASSDQGNDQPQHF. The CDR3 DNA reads TGTGCCAGCAGTGACCAGGGGAACGATCAGCCCCAGCATTTT. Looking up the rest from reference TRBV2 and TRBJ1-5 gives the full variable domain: EPEVTQTPSHQVTQMGQEVILRCVPISNHLYFYWYRQILGQKVEFLVSFYNNEISEKSEIFDDQFSVERPDGSNFTLKIRSTKLEDSAMYFCASSDQGNDQPQHFGDGTRLSIL.

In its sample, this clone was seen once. CDR3 in amino acids: CASSPRGGETQYF. The CDR3 bases are TGTGCCAGCAGCCCGCGGGGGGGAGAGACCCAGTACTTC. This chain connects TRBV3-1 (or the pseudogene TRBV3-2) to TRBJ2-5; 9 nucleotides align to TRBD2. Germline V gene sequence: CDR1 LGHDT, CDR2 YNNKEL (reference sequence). The J segment lost 4 bases and the V segment lost 4 bases, leaving 1 base of the junction unmatched. CDR3 size: 13 residues.

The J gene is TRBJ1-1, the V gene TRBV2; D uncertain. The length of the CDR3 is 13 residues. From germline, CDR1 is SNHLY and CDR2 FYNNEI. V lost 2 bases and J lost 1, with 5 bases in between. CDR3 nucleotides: TGTGCCAGCAGTGAATATTGGAACACTGAAGCTTTCTTT. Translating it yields CASSEYWNTEAFF.

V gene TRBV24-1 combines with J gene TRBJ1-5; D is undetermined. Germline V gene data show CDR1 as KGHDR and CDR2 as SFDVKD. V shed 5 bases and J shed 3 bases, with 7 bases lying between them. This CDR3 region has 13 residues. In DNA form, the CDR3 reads TGTGCCACCAGTGTCCAGGACAATCAGCCCCAGCATTTT. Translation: CATSVQDNQPQHF.